This T cell receptor (beta chain) was sequenced for a study of a mutant IDH1 vaccine in newly diagnosed glioma (dated by TCRdb to the early 2020s). With respect to the entire study: Eight vaccinations were administered to patients in weeks 1, 3, 5, 7, 11, 15, 19 and 23, corresponding to visits V03 through V10. Peripheral blood was drawn at six visits: V03 (baseline), V05, V07, V10, V12 and V13. Vaccination was initiated 4-6 weeks after radiotherapy alone, or concurrently with temozolomide cycles in the chemotherapy-containing groups. The 30 to 40 treated patients were roughly 60% male and around 40% female, with a mean age of around 40 years. Longitudinal TCRB deep sequencing was performed for about two dozen treated patients wherever samples were available for exploratory analyses. Prior to enrollment, standard therapy consisting of radiotherapy alone, temozolomide alone, or radiochemotherapy with temozolomide had been administered to patients, with the combination being received by most patients.

The time point label of this sample denotes: week 11, during vaccination. A 20-mer mutant IDH1 peptide at 300 micrograms in Montanide made up each vaccine dose, which was injected subcutaneously together with topical imiquimod. The donors had newly diagnosed IDH1-mutant astrocytomas of WHO grade 3 or 4 that showed loss of nuclear ATRX. The samples were drawn from NOA16, a multicentre, single-arm, open-label phase I trial in Germany that tested a mutant IDH1 peptide vaccine in humans for the first time. Genomic DNA for TCRB sequencing was extracted from EDTA blood using the DNeasy Blood and Tissue Kit. On this clone itself: The antigen this receptor binds is unknown. Base qualities are not at hand, and no much larger clone is one base apart.

Overall study results and their limits: Immune responses induced by the vaccine were seen in approximately 92% of patients across multiple MHC alleles. The authors noted that analyses of patient blood samples could not be reproduced because of sample limitations. Pseudoprogression seemed to be unrelated to changes in the top peripheral T cell clonotypes found by TCRB sequencing. Availability determined which PBMC samples were chosen for TCRB deep sequencing.

Library prep was done by the immunoSEQ multiplex PCR assay. Following the manufacturer's protocol, the hsTCRB Kit was used to amplify rearranged TCR beta chain sequences. An Illumina MiSeq was used to sequence the TCRB libraries. The original methods were these. Demultiplexing, trimming and gene mapping were performed with the kit vendor's proprietary platform. In its TCRdb copy, this immuneACCESS table keeps in-frame sequences only and misses some clones. Where compared with another copy, unresolved V genes explain less than half of these, and the others have no known cause. For V, J and clone size, that table is used; D and trimming come from the DNA. In all, the sample holds some 64,000 clones, and 75% to 85% of those were seen once. The top ten clones comprise 4.5% to 7.5% of the sample. The sample in question was PBMCs, obtained from a glioma patient whose treatment included an IDH1 peptide vaccine. The receptor was derived from a man aged 50-59 years with glioma.

The DNA sequence reads TGTGCCAGCAGTGCTACTAGCGGGAGCTGGAACACCGGGGAGCTGTTTTTT. The encoded protein is CASSATSGSWNTGELFF. The sequence links TRBV6-1 to TRBJ2-2; a stretch of 11 junction bases matches TRBD2. After removal of 4 bases from V and 1 base from J, the junction retains 5 bases not matched to a gene. The CDR3 spans 17 residues, from the cysteine through the phenylalanine. The sequence is cut down to CDR3 DNA, 51 bases in frame from base 1. In the germline V gene, CDR1 corresponds to MNHNS and CDR2 to SASEGT.